This T cell receptor beta chain was captured in a study of T cell repertoires in aging, cancer and after chemotherapy. About the research overall: Over several months to years, re-sampled healthy donor repertoires clearly shared clones. Findings and caveats of the study: Loss of evenness, beyond lost richness, contributed to age-related TCR diversity decline in cancer patients. Untreated cancer patients had significantly lower blood TCR diversity than age-matched healthy donors.

Germline CDR1 and CDR2: MNHEY and SVGAGI. This CDR3 contains 17 residues. With V trimmed by 8 bases and J by 2 bases, 17 bases remained unmatched. TCR beta rearrangements were amplified from peripheral blood genomic DNA. Multiplex touch-down PCR with TRB-A/B primers amplified rearranged V-D-J TRB sequences. Each CDR3 protein gets one entry after TCRdb re-called the multiplex PCR reads with MiXCR. The sample lists around 12,000 distinct CDR3 sequences; less than 40% were seen once. To note about this clonotype: Its target is not known.

The chain uses TRBV6-5 and TRBJ2-7; 8 nucleotides agree with TRBD2. The clonotype was recovered from a human donor in good health. The donor label of this sample is uncertain. Sequenced: blood. Written as DNA, the CDR3 is TGTGCCAGCTGTCCCGGGGCGGGAGGACCCCTGGCCTACGAGCAGTACTTC. Residues: CASCPGAGGPLAYEQYF.